These 15 T cell receptor beta chains came from one sample sequenced in a study of blood T cell repertoires in COVID-19. Libraries were prepared by immunoSEQ multiplex PCR; TCRdb keeps only in-frame clonotypes and omits some of them. The sample lists 200,000 to 250,000 clones, 84% occurring once. The sample was PBMCs or T cells enriched from blood (not recorded which). The receptors come from a man in his 60s who had recovered from COVID-19.

The table lists this clone with a count of one. The chain joins TRBV12-5 to TRBJ1-2, with D possibly TRBD1 on 6 matching bases. Trimming removed 1 base from V and 10 bases from J, with 19 bases in between. The CDR3 extends over 15 amino acids. Germline CDR1 LGHNT, CDR2 FRNRAP. The CDR3 coding sequence is TGTGCTAGTGGTTTGGCTAGGACAGCCAGCATAGTCTACACCTTC. This encodes CASGLARTASIVYTF.

With respect to this clone: Its ends do not fully match the called genes, so a read error is possible. The chain recombines TRBV7-7 with TRBJ2-4; tentatively, D is TRBD1 (6 bases). The germline CDR1 and CDR2 sequences are SSHAT and FNYEAQ (reference sequence). This CDR3 contains 13 residues. For the CDR3, the DNA is TGTGCTAGCAGCTTAGAGCCCTCAGGGGTTCAGTACTTC. Translating it yields CASSLEPSGVQYF.

The chain recombines TRBV29-1 with TRBJ2-5; the D is unclear. The CDR3 runs to 12 residues. The ends were cut back, 1 base at V and 6 bases at J, with 9 bases in the middle. Germline V gene sequence: CDR1 SQVTM, CDR2 ANQGSEA. The CDR3 sequence: CSVEGVQKTQYF. The CDR3 DNA reads TGCAGCGTTGAAGGGGTACAGAAGACCCAGTACTTC.

The chain links TRBV9 to TRBJ2-3; 8 bases line up with TRBD2. There are 16 residues in the CDR3. The V and J ends lost 3 bases and 0 bases, in that order; junction bases with no gene match: 6. Per germline, CDR1 SGDLS and CDR2 YYNGEE. CDR3 nucleotides: TGTGCCAGCAGCGCGCTCAGCGGGGGAAGCACAGATACGCAGTATTTT. Residues: CASSALSGGSTDTQYF.

The J gene is TRBJ2-1, the V gene TRBV7-3; 10 positions match TRBD1. From germline, CDR1 is SGHTA and CDR2 FQGTGA. This CDR3 has 15 amino acids. The junction had 5 bases not matched to a gene; V was cut back by 4 bases and J by 5 bases. CDR3 in DNA: TGTGCCAGCAGCTCCAGGGACAGGGGAGACAATGAGCAGTTCTTC. Encoded protein: CASSSRDRGDNEQFF.

The gene calls are TRBV6-5 and TRBJ1-4; D is unclear. CDR3 length: 14 residues. Per the germline V gene, CDR1 is MNHEY and CDR2 is SVGAGI. V lost 5 bases and J 3 bases, leaving 10 bases between the germline ends. The CDR3: CASSNGLSNEKLFF. As DNA, the CDR3 is TGTGCCAGCAGTAACGGGTTATCTAATGAAAAACTGTTTTTT.

The rearrangement joins TRBV5-1 to TRBJ1-4; perhaps TRBD1 as D (6 bases). The length of the CDR3 is 14 residues. The V gene's germline CDR1 is SGHRS and CDR2 YFSETQ. Trimming stripped 4 bases from V and 6 bases from J, with 13 bases between. The DNA for the CDR3 is TGCGCCAGCAGCGAGAACAGGGTAGATGAAAAACTGTTTTTT. It yields the protein CASSENRVDEKLFF.

The V and J genes are TRBV7-6 and TRBJ2-1, with a weak D call TRBD1 (5 bases). The V and J ends lost 4 bases and 10 bases respectively, with 17 bases between them. The CDR3 runs 14 residues. Germline-derived CDR1 and CDR2 are SGHVS and FNYEAQ. The CDR3 spells CASSYIRASDEQFF. The CDR3 coding sequence is TGTGCCAGCAGCTACATCAGGGCTTCGGACGAGCAGTTCTTC.

The V gene is TRBV11-3, the J gene TRBJ1-3; TRBD1 aligns across 7 bases. J was trimmed by 4 bases and V by 2 bases; bases with no gene match: 2. The V gene's germline CDR1 is SGHNT and CDR2 YENEEA. This CDR3 is built from 14 residues. The CDR3 protein is CASSLTGAGNTIYF. CDR3 coding DNA: TGTGCCAGCAGCTTAACAGGGGCCGGAAACACCATATATTTT.

The V call is TRBV7-9, the J call TRBJ1-2; the match to TRBD1 covers 9 bases. Per germline, CDR1 SEHNR and CDR2 FQNEAQ (reference sequence). CDR3 length: 15 amino acids. The junction had 11 bases not matched to a gene; V was cut back by 5 bases and J by 7 bases. CDR3 sequence reads: CASSVAQGAPLGYTF. The CDR3 coding sequence is TGTGCCAGCAGCGTTGCACAGGGGGCGCCGCTTGGCTACACCTTC.

V gene TRBV5-5 combines with J gene TRBJ1-1; TRBD1 agrees at 9 bases. Germline V gene data show CDR1 as SGHKS and CDR2 as YYEKEE (reference sequence). The CDR3 is 16 amino acids. V shed 4 bases, J shed 0 bases, and the junction held 7 bases outside the gene matches. CDR3 loop: CASSTADRGMNTEAFF. The CDR3 coding sequence is TGTGCCAGCAGCACTGCGGACAGGGGTATGAACACTGAAGCTTTCTTT.

The chain employs TRBV2 and TRBJ1-4; 7 bases fit TRBD1. This CDR3 comprises 15 residues. Germline V gene lookup returns CDR1 SNHLY and CDR2 FYNNEI. Trimming removed 6 bases from V and 0 bases from J; junction bases left unmatched: 4. Here the CDR3 reads CASRGTAATNEKLFF. In DNA, the CDR3 is TGTGCCAGCAGGGGGACAGCCGCAACTAATGAAAAACTGTTTTTT. Filled out from reference TRBV2 and TRBJ1-4, the complete variable domain reads EPEVTQTPSHQVTQMGQEVILRCVPISNHLYFYWYRQILGQKVEFLVSFYNNEISEKSEIFDDQFSVERPDGSNFTLKIRSTKLEDSAMYFCASRGTAATNEKLFFGSGTQLSVL.

The chain carries TRBV6-5 and TRBJ2-7, with a weak D call TRBD2 (5 bases). V was shortened by 7 bases and J by 3 bases, with 13 bases between the two germline ends. The germline CDR1 and CDR2 sequences are MNHEY and SVGAGI. The CDR3 is made up of 13 amino acids. For the CDR3, the DNA is TGTGCCAGCACCGATCCCCGGGGCTACGAGCAGTACTTC. Its translation is CASTDPRGYEQYF.

There are a few counts of this clone. This rearrangement joins TRBV11-1 to TRBJ1-1; TRBD1 aligns across 8 bases. V lost 3 bases and J lost 11; bases outside the gene matches: 11. Germline V lookup: CDR1 SGHAT, CDR2 FQDESV (reference sequence). The CDR3 spans 14 residues. This chain's CDR3 is CASSLSRDRPFAFF. CDR3 nucleotides: TGTGCCAGCAGCTTGTCCCGGGACAGGCCGTTTGCTTTCTTT.

The CDR3 sequence: CASSVSGGDNEQFF. Here the CDR3 DNA reads TGTGCCAGCAGCGTTAGCGGGGGAGACAATGAGCAGTTCTTC. This chain joins TRBV7-9 and TRBJ2-1; the match to TRBD2 covers 9 bases. The CDR3 has 14 amino acids. The germline gives CDR1 SEHNR, CDR2 FQNEAQ (reference sequence). V shed 5 bases, J shed 5 bases, and the junction held 4 bases outside the gene matches.